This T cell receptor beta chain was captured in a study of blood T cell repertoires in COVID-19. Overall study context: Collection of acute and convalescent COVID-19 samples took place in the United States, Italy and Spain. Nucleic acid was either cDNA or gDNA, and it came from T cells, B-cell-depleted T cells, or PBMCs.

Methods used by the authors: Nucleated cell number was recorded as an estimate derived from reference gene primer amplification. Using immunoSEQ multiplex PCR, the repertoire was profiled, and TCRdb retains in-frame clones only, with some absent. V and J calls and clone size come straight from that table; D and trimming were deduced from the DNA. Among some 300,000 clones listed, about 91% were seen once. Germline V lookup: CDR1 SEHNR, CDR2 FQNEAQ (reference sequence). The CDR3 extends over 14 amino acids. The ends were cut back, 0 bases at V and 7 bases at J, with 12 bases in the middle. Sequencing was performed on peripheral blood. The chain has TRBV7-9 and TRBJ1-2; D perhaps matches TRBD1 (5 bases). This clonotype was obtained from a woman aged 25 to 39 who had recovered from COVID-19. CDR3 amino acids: CASSLAQGFSGYTF. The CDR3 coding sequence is TGTGCCAGCAGCTTAGCGCAGGGTTTTAGTGGCTACACCTTC.